Below, one T cell receptor (beta chain) is given with its context. Antigen unknown. CDR3 length: 15 residues. Germline V gene data show CDR1 as MNHNS and CDR2 as SASEGT. The V end was cut by 5 bases, the J end by 0 bases, with 13 bases between. This entry comes from a study of cytomegalovirus exposure and HLA in healthy donors. Findings and caveats of the study: Subsequent analysis found a tendency for first-cohort TCR clusters to co-occur within the 95 to 150 validation repertoires. Researchers reported that a few CMV-associated chains were confirmed in vitro as CMV antigen-specific. Some TCR beta chains (around 180 of them) were listed as cytomegalovirus-associated. The classifier was said to identify cytomegalovirus status with high specificity and sensitivity.

Sequenced by immunoSEQ multiplex PCR; TCRdb stores in-frame clones only, minus some. Seen here are some 210,000 clones, less than 90% observed once, and the top ten hold around 5.4%. The sequence derives from a woman between 18 and 29 years old in good health and CMV-seronegative. The rearrangement links TRBV6-1 to TRBJ1-2, with a tentative D call TRBD1 (6 bases). The material sequenced was PBMCs. CDR3 amino acids: CASSFRRGANYGYTF. CDR3 nucleotides: TGTGCCAGCAGTTTTCGCAGGGGAGCTAACTATGGCTACACCTTC.